The rows below give T cell receptor beta chains drawn from one sample of a study of blood T cell repertoires in COVID-19. Profiled with immunoSEQ multiplex PCR; TCRdb holds only in-frame clones, not every one. The sample lists some 280,000 clones; approximately 90% were seen once. The sequencing sample was made of peripheral blood. These receptors all stem from a woman aged 60-70 years with acute or convalescent COVID-19. Both conserved end residues are part of each CDR3. Some rows mark clone size as missing; the rest say once, few, many or name a class of expanded clone.

clone_size,j_call,v_call,cdr3_aa
.,TRBJ2-7,TRBV4-1,CASSLQPLAGDPYEQYF
.,TRBJ2-6,TRBV4-3,CASSQVRLGAGANVLTF
once,TRBJ1-6,TRBV27,CASSKQSNNSPLHF
.,TRBJ1-3,TRBV19,CASSYTGFSGNTIYF
.,TRBJ1-6,TRBV4-1,CASSRPQGGNSPLHF
.,TRBJ2-7,TRBV28,CASSPSSYEQYF
.,TRBJ2-5,TRBV3-1/TRBV3-2,CASSQGTTQETQYF
.,TRBJ2-7,TRBV7-9,CASSLIFGGGEQYF
.,TRBJ2-3,TRBV9,CASSVGGASSTDTQYF
few,TRBJ1-5,TRBV27,CASTTRDGEPQHF
.,TRBJ2-7,TRBV19,CASSTGTYATEQYF
.,TRBJ2-7,TRBV4-3,CASSQGQGSYEQYF
.,TRBJ1-1,TRBV27,CASLNQPATVSEAFF
.,TRBJ2-3,TRBV20-1,CSASASGRVTDTQYF
.,TRBJ1-1,TRBV7-2,CASSYRGPWNTEAFF
.,TRBJ1-1,TRBV7-2,CASSSQVGHRVNTEAFF
.,TRBJ1-1,TRBV28,CASRPGQGTEAFF
.,TRBJ2-2,TRBV4-2,CASSQEVGGAVTGELFF
.,TRBJ1-2,TRBV29-1,CSVTPAVNLGGYTF
.,TRBJ1-4,TRBV5-1,CASSGTGSEKLFF
few,TRBJ1-2,TRBV9,CASSPRTGDGYGYTF
few,TRBJ1-5,TRBV19,CASHKGGGDNQPQHF
.,TRBJ1-5,TRBV2,CASRRTQDQPQHF
.,TRBJ1-2,TRBV4-3,CASSQDSTGRNYGYTF
.,TRBJ1-1,TRBV4-1,CASSQTTGPNTEAFF
.,TRBJ2-7,TRBV7-2,CASSLGGLAGIYEQYF
.,TRBJ1-5,TRBV19,CASSRPGGNQPQHF
.,TRBJ2-5,TRBV12-3/TRBV12-4,CASSLGARETQYF
.,TRBJ2-2,TRBV13,CASSRGGLAGETGELFF
.,TRBJ1-6,TRBV10-3,CAISGEASSYNSPLHF
.,TRBJ2-7,TRBV5-4,CASSPPGGRYEQYF
.,TRBJ1-1,TRBV5-1,CASRPTGVNTEAFF
.,TRBJ2-3,TRBV29-1,CSGGRGLAGPDTQYF
.,TRBJ2-1,TRBV10-3,CAISPGGLGYNEQFF
.,TRBJ2-5,TRBV2,CASNYRGRRETQYF
.,TRBJ1-5,TRBV15,CATSRAAGGQLNQPQHF
.,TRBJ1-6,TRBV7-2,CASSSQGALSPLHF
.,TRBJ2-3,TRBV18,CASSPPGRDTQYF
.,TRBJ2-2,TRBV5-4,CASSPGTGRVVSGELFF
.,TRBJ2-7,TRBV25-1,CASLGGGPYEQYF
once,TRBJ1-2,TRBV27,CASSLRGRDGGYTF